These 28 T cell receptor beta chains came from one sample sequenced in a study of blood T cell repertoires in COVID-19. The method was immunoSEQ multiplex PCR; TCRdb's version includes in-frame clones alone and lacks a portion of them. The sample holds tens of thousands of clones, over 70% seen once. Sequencing was carried out using peripheral blood. These receptors originate from a woman between 45 and 65 years old with active or convalescent COVID-19.

About this clone: At one boundary the junction diverges from the germline segment, which might be a read error. The rearrangement joins TRBV5-1 to TRBJ2-2; D call uncertain. This CDR3 has 15 residues. CDR1 is SGHRS, CDR2 YFSETQ, per germline. CDR3: CASSLTVRNAGELFF. The CDR3 coding sequence is TGCGCCAGCAGCTTGACGGTGAGGAACGCCGGGGAGCTGTTTTTT. Complete variable domain (other parts from reference TRBV5-1 and TRBJ2-2): KAGVTQTPRYLIKTRGQQVTLSCSPISGHRSVSWYQQTPGQGLQFLFEYFSETQRNKGNFPGRFSGRQFSNSRSEMNVSTLELGDSALYLCASSLTVRNAGELFFGEGSRLTVL.

The chain joins TRBV30 to TRBJ2-7; 9 bases are shared with TRBD2. Germline values: CDR1 GTSNPN, CDR2 SVGIG (reference sequence). The CDR3 has 15 amino acids. V trimming: 2 bases; J trimming: 7 bases; junction bases outside the gene matches: 12. The CDR3 region is CAWSSPGASGIEQYF. Written as DNA, the CDR3 is TGTGCCTGGAGTAGCCCGGGGGCTAGCGGGATAGAGCAGTACTTC.

V and J are TRBV5-1 and TRBJ1-2, with 7 bases aligning to TRBD1. The CDR3 has 15 residues. V trimming: 2 bases; J trimming: 4 bases; junction bases outside the gene matches: 8. Germline V lookup: CDR1 SGHRS, CDR2 YFSETQ. The DNA of the CDR3 is TGCGCCAGCAGCTTTGGGAACAGGGGATCCTATGGCTACACCTTC. It translates to CASSFGNRGSYGYTF.

V is TRBV5-6 and J is TRBJ1-2; 9 bases are shared with TRBD1. CDR1 and CDR2 (germline): SGHDT, YYEEEE. V lost 1 base, J lost 4 bases, and 5 bases stayed unmatched. The CDR3 runs 15 residues. The CDR3 sequence is CASSLRTGVTYGYTF. CDR3 nucleotides: TGTGCCAGCAGCTTGCGGACAGGGGTGACCTATGGCTACACCTTC.

This clone was counted between two and nine times. The chain joins TRBV20-1 to TRBJ2-7; D remains ambiguous. Per the germline V gene, CDR1 is DFQATT and CDR2 is SNEGSKA (reference sequence). The CDR3 has 12 amino acids. The V end lost 3 bases, the J end lost 4 bases, and 10 bases lay between the germline ends. The CDR3 nucleotides are TGCAGTGCTAGTTCCGGAGCGTACGAGCAGTACTTC. Amino acids: CSASSGAYEQYF.

This chain links TRBV2 with TRBJ1-4, with D possibly matching TRBD1 (6 bases). Trimming took off 7 bases at V and 0 bases at J, with 12 bases between the two ends. The CDR3 is 15 residues long. Per germline, CDR1 SNHLY and CDR2 FYNNEI. The CDR3 coding sequence is TGTGCCAGCACCGGGACATCCGCAACTAATGAAAAACTGTTTTTT. Its protein is CASTGTSATNEKLFF.

This chain connects TRBV18 to TRBJ2-7; TRBD2 might be the D (6 bases). The CDR3 is 14 residues long. The V gene lost 4 bases and the J gene lost 3 bases, with 13 bases spanning the gap. The V gene's germline CDR1 is KGHSH and CDR2 LQKENI. The CDR3 DNA follows: TGTGCCAGCTCACAACGGGACTGGGACTACGAGCAGTACTTC. Translating gives CASSQRDWDYEQYF.

This clone has just a few counts. The J gene is TRBJ2-1, the V gene TRBV9; 8 positions match TRBD2. The germline V gene encodes CDR1 SGDLS and CDR2 YYNGEE. The CDR3 consists of 14 residues. V dropped 7 bases and J dropped 2; count of bases not matched to a gene: 5. The CDR3 DNA reads TGTGCCAGCTCCCGGGGGGGCCCCTACAATGAGCAGTTCTTC. It translates to CASSRGGPYNEQFF.

V is TRBV4-2 and J is TRBJ2-5; 11 bases match TRBD2. The V segment lost 4 bases and the J segment 5 bases; nucleotides outside the gene matches: 6. The CDR3 extends over 15 amino acids. Germline V gene sequence: CDR1 LGHNA, CDR2 YNFKEQ. The CDR3 DNA is TGTGCCAGCAGCCGTAGCGGGAGGGCCGTGGAGACCCAGTACTTC. It codes for CASSRSGRAVETQYF.

The chain links TRBV3-1 (or the pseudogene TRBV3-2) to TRBJ2-7; the D is unclear. CDR1 is LGHDT, CDR2 YNNKEL, per germline (reference sequence). CDR3 length: 11 amino acids. V shed 5 bases and J shed 6 bases, with 8 bases lying between them. CDR3 nucleotides: TGTGCCAGCAGCACACATGGCGAGCAGTACTTC. This gives the protein CASSTHGEQYF.

The chain couples TRBV27 to TRBJ1-2, with D possibly being TRBD1 (5 bases). V lost 1 base to trimming and J lost 8 bases, with 17 bases between them. Germline CDR1 and CDR2: MNHEY and SMNVEV (reference sequence). The CDR3 extends over 15 amino acids. The CDR3 DNA reads as TGTGCCAGCAGTTTATTTGGCGGTGGGGAGGGGGGCTACACCTTC. Translating gives CASSLFGGGEGGYTF.

The rearrangement uses TRBV5-1 and TRBJ2-5; D may be TRBD2 (6 bases). Per germline, CDR1 SGHRS and CDR2 YFSETQ. The V end lost 1 base, the J end lost 4 bases, and 11 bases lay between the germline ends. CDR3 length: 14 residues. DNA of the CDR3: TGCGCCAGCAGCTTGCAGGGAGGCGGAGAGACCCAGTACTTC. Translated, it gives CASSLQGGGETQYF.

This clone occurred a few times. The V gene is TRBV3-1 (or the pseudogene TRBV3-2), the J gene TRBJ1-6; the D is unclear. Germline CDR1 LGHDT, CDR2 YNNKEL (reference sequence). Trimming removed 4 bases from V and 6 bases from J, with 13 bases in between. The CDR3 totals 15 residues. The CDR3 nucleotides are TGTGCCAGCAGCCTTACGGGGTTTTTTAATTCACCCCTCCACTTT. Translated, it gives CASSLTGFFNSPLHF.

V gene TRBV19 combines with J gene TRBJ2-2; D is perhaps TRBD2 (6 bases). The germline V gene encodes CDR1 LNHDA and CDR2 SQIVND (reference sequence). CDR3 length: 16 residues. V gave up 10 bases and J gave up 0 bases, with 18 bases separating them. The chain's CDR3 is CATTRKGGANTGELFF. The CDR3, as DNA: TGTGCCACGACCCGGAAGGGCGGGGCGAACACCGGGGAGCTGTTTTTT.

The chain carries TRBV24-1 and TRBJ2-7; 9 bases align to TRBD2. This CDR3 comprises 17 residues. Germline lookup yields CDR1 KGHDR and CDR2 SFDVKD. V dropped 3 bases and J dropped 5; count of bases not matched to a gene: 13. Here the CDR3 DNA reads TGTGCCACCAGTGATGGGGGTACGGCGGGAGGGCCGGACGAGCAGTACTTC. Translation: CATSDGGTAGGPDEQYF.

This chain connects TRBV5-4 to TRBJ2-1; 8 positions match TRBD2. The CDR3 length is 17 residues. V shed 0 bases, J shed 5 bases, and the junction held 10 bases outside the gene matches. Germline CDR1 reads SGHNT; CDR2 reads YYREEE (reference sequence). This CDR3 reads CASSLALAGRAHNEQFF. The CDR3 DNA follows: TGTGCCAGCAGCTTGGCGCTAGCGGGCCGGGCCCACAATGAGCAGTTCTTC.

The chain carries TRBV27 and TRBJ1-1, with TRBD1 matching 9 bases. V lost 5 bases, J lost 4 bases, and 5 bases stayed unmatched. Germline loops: CDR1 MNHEY, CDR2 SMNVEV (reference sequence). CDR3 length: 14 residues. Here the CDR3 DNA reads TGTGCCAGCAGTAGACAGGGGGTGAGCACTGAAGCTTTCTTT. This codes for CASSRQGVSTEAFF.

V and J are TRBV11-2 and TRBJ2-7, with a weak D call TRBD2 (5 bases). Trimming left V 5 bases short and J 1 base short, with 15 bases between. CDR1 and CDR2 from the germline V gene are SGHAT and FQNNGV. The CDR3 is 15 residues long. The CDR3 coding sequence is TGTGCCAGCAGCCGGAGCGGAGGCCCATCCTACGAGCAGTACTTC. This encodes CASSRSGGPSYEQYF.

This rearrangement joins TRBV9 to TRBJ2-2; TRBD2 matches 11 bases. CDR1 is SGDLS and CDR2 is YYNGEE in the germline V gene. The CDR3 is 16 amino acids. V was pared by 3 bases and J by 4 bases, with 5 bases of the junction left unmatched. The CDR3 nucleotides are TGTGCCAGCAGCGAACTAGCGGGAGCGGGCACCGGGGAGCTGTTTTTT. Translation gives CASSELAGAGTGELFF.

The chain recombines TRBV7-9 with TRBJ2-3; D is undetermined. The CDR3 sequence is 15 residues long. The germline gives CDR1 SEHNR, CDR2 FQNEAQ (reference sequence). The V end was cut by 0 bases, the J end by 0 bases, with 7 bases between. The CDR3 DNA follows: TGTGCCAGCAGCTTAGCTTGGCAGAGCACAGATACGCAGTATTTT. Protein: CASSLAWQSTDTQYF.

The chain is built from TRBV7-3 and TRBJ2-7; tentative D call: TRBD2 (5 bases). The germline V gene encodes CDR1 SGHTA and CDR2 FQGTGA. The V end lost 4 bases, the J end lost 3 bases, and 16 bases lay between the germline ends. The CDR3 is 15 amino acids. The CDR3, as DNA: TGTGCCAGCAGCTCCCACCCAGCGGAGGTCTACGAGCAGTACTTC. It encodes CASSSHPAEVYEQYF.

DNA for the CDR3: TGTGCCAGCAGTGAATCACTAGTGGGGTCCTACAATGAGCAGTTCTTC. It yields the protein CASSESLVGSYNEQFF. The chain joins TRBV2 to TRBJ2-1, with D maybe TRBD2 (5 bases). The CDR3 totals 16 residues. V was trimmed by 2 bases and J by 1 base, leaving 12 bases between them. Germline V gene sequence: CDR1 SNHLY, CDR2 FYNNEI. The whole variable domain, filled in from reference TRBV2 and TRBJ2-1, reads EPEVTQTPSHQVTQMGQEVILRCVPISNHLYFYWYRQILGQKVEFLVSFYNNEISEKSEIFDDQFSVERPDGSNFTLKIRSTKLEDSAMYFCASSESLVGSYNEQFFGPGTRLTVL.

V and J are TRBV3-1 (or the pseudogene TRBV3-2) and TRBJ1-5; D is uncertain. Trimming removed 1 base from V and 2 bases from J, with 15 bases in between. The CDR3 covers 17 residues. In germline, CDR1 is LGHDT, CDR2 YNNKEL (reference sequence). This CDR3 is CASSQVPLQVGNQPQHF. The CDR3 nucleotides are TGTGCCAGCAGCCAAGTCCCCCTGCAGGTAGGCAATCAGCCCCAGCATTTT.

J is TRBJ2-7 and V is TRBV18; TRBD1 agrees at 7 bases. This CDR3 has 14 amino acids. V lost 6 bases and J lost 6; bases outside the gene matches: 11. CDR1 is KGHSH, CDR2 LQKENI, per germline. The CDR3 DNA reads TGTGCCAGCTCTCTAATACAGGGGTCCGGCGAGCAGTACTTC. It is translated as CASSLIQGSGEQYF.

The genes are TRBV18 and TRBJ1-1; 7 bases are a match to TRBD1. Germline V gives CDR1 KGHSH, CDR2 LQKENI. V was pared by 3 bases and J by 4 bases, with 5 bases of the junction left unmatched. The CDR3 length is 14 residues. This CDR3 is CASSPTGVSTEAFF. CDR3 bases: TGTGCCAGCTCACCTACAGGGGTGAGCACTGAAGCTTTCTTT.

The V gene is TRBV27, the J gene TRBJ2-7; 12 bases are a match to TRBD1. J lost 3 bases, V lost 3 bases, and 9 bases had no gene match. CDR3 size: 17 residues. In germline, CDR1 is MNHEY, CDR2 SMNVEV (reference sequence). CDR3: CASSLRDRGRPIYEQYF. DNA of the CDR3: TGTGCCAGCAGTTTGAGGGACAGGGGGCGTCCTATCTACGAGCAGTACTTC.

This clone was observed a handful of times. This chain links TRBV18 with TRBJ1-2, with D tentatively TRBD1 (6 bases). The germline V gene encodes CDR1 KGHSH and CDR2 LQKENI. The CDR3 contains 15 residues. V shed 4 bases and J shed 4 bases, with 16 bases lying between them. For the CDR3, the DNA is TGTGCCAGCTCACTCAATGACAGGTCAGGCTATGGCTACACCTTC. As protein: CASSLNDRSGYGYTF.

V usage is TRBV19 and J usage is TRBJ2-5; 10 positions match TRBD2. V shed 5 bases, J shed 1 base, and the junction held 10 bases outside the gene matches. The CDR3 spans 17 residues. The V gene's germline CDR1 is LNHDA and CDR2 SQIVND (reference sequence). CDR3 nucleotides: TGTGCCAGTAGTCCCTTATCTAGCGGGAGTTTCCAAGAGACCCAGTACTTC. Its protein product is CASSPLSSGSFQETQYF. Supplemented by reference TRBV19 and TRBJ2-5, the full variable domain reads DGGITQSPKYLFRKEGQNVTLSCEQNLNHDAMYWYRQDPGQGLRLIYYSQIVNDFQKGDIAEGYSVSREKKESFPLTVTSAQKNPTAFYLCASSPLSSGSFQETQYFGPGTRLLVL.